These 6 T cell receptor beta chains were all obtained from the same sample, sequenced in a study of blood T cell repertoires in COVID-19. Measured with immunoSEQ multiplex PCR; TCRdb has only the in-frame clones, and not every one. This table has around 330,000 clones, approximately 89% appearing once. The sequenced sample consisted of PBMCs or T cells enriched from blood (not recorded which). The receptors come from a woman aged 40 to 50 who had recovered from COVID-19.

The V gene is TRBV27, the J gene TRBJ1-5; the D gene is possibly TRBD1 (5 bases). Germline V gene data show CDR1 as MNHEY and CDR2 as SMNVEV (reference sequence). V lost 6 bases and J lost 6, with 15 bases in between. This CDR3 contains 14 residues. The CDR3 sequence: CASSYGGAGQPQHF. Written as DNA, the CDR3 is TGTGCCAGCAGCTACGGTGGGGCCGGTCAGCCCCAGCATTTT.

The CDR3 here is CASSRDRDHYGYTF. The CDR3 DNA sequence: TGTGCCAGCAGCAGAGACAGGGATCACTATGGCTACACCTTC. The rearrangement uses TRBV7-2 and TRBJ1-2, with 7 nucleotides matching TRBD1. The CDR3 has 14 residues. Trimming removed 5 bases from V and 3 bases from J; junction bases left unmatched: 6. Per germline, CDR1 SGHTA and CDR2 FQGNSA.

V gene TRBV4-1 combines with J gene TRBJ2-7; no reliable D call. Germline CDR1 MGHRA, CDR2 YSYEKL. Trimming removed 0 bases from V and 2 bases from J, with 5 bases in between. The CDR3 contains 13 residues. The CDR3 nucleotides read TGCGCCAGCAGCCAAGATCATCCCTACGAGCAGTACTTC. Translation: CASSQDHPYEQYF.

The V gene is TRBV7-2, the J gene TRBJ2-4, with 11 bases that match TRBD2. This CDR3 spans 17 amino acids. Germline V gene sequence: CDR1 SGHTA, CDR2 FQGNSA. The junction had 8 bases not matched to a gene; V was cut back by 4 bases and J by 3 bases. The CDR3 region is CASSYVAGGLSKNIQYF. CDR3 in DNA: TGTGCCAGCAGCTATGTAGCGGGGGGGCTGAGCAAAAACATTCAGTACTTC.

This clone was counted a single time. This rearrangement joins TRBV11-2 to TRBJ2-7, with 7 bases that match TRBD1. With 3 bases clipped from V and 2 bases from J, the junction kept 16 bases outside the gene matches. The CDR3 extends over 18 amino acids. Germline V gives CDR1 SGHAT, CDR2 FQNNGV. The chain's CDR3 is CASSFFVDRVSDTYEQYF. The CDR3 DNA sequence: TGTGCCAGCAGCTTTTTCGTCGACAGGGTCTCCGACACCTACGAGCAGTACTTC. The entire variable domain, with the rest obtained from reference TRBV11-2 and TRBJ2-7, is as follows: EAGVAQSPRYKIIEKRQSVAFWCNPISGHATLYWYQQILGQGPKLLIQFQNNGVVDDSQLPKDRFSAERLKGVDSTLKIQPAKLEDSAVYLCASSFFVDRVSDTYEQYFGPGTRLTVT.

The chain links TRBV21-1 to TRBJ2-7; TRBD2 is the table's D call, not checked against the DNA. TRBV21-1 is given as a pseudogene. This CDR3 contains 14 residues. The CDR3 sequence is CASSGDTGGSEQYF. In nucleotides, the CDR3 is TGTGCCAGCAGCGGAGACACGGGGGGCAGCGAGCAGTACTTC.